This T cell receptor beta chain was identified in a study of blood T cell repertoires in COVID-19. Overall study: The study drew acute and convalescent COVID-19 samples from the United States, Italy and Spain. T cells, B-cell-depleted T cells, or PBMCs supplied cDNA or gDNA.

In the source study's methods: Scientists estimated how many nucleated cells there were by amplifying reference gene primers. Libraries were prepared by immunoSEQ multiplex PCR; TCRdb keeps only in-frame clonotypes and omits some of them. V and J calls plus clone size are reproduced from that table; the DNA served to infer D and trimming. In the table there are some 300,000 clones, 87% of which are singletons. Germline V CDR1 and CDR2: SEHNR, FQNEAQ (reference sequence). The V gene lost 2 bases and the J gene lost 3 bases, with 7 bases spanning the gap. This CDR3 has 14 residues. The gene calls are TRBV7-9 and TRBJ1-4; D call uncertain. The source of this sequence is a young man with active or convalescent COVID-19. Material: peripheral blood. The CDR3 loop is CASSLSGPNEKLFF. The CDR3 region has the DNA TGTGCCAGCAGCTTAAGTGGGCCTAATGAAAAACTGTTTTTT.